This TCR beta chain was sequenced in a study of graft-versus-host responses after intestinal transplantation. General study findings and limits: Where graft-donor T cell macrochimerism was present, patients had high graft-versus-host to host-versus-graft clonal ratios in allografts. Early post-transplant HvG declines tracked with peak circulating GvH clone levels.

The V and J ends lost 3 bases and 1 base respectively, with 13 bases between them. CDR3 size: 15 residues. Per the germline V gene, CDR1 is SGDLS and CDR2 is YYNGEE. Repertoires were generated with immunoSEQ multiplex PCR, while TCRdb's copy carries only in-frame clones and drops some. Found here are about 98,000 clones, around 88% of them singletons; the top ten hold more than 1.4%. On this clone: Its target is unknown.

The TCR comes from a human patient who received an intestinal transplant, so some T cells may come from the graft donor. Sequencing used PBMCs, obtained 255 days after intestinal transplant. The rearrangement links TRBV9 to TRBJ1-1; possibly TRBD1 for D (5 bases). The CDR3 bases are TGTGCCAGCAGCGCCTTGGGGGGTGAGAACACTGAAGCTTTCTTT. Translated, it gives CASSALGGENTEAFF. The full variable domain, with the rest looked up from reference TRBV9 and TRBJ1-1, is DSGVTQTPKHLITATGQRVTLRCSPRSGDLSVYWYQQSLDQGLQFLIQYYNGEERAKGNILERFSAQQFPDLHSELNLSSLELGDSALYFCASSALGGENTEAFFGQGTRLTVV.